This T cell receptor (beta chain) was recovered during a study of T cells in Graves' hyperthyroidism and ophthalmopathy. The CDR3 consists of 15 residues. V shed 3 bases and J 8 bases; nucleotides not matched to a gene: 6. Germline V CDR1 and CDR2: SGHDT, YYEEEE. Authors of the study amplified TCR beta CDR3 regions from RNA transcripts. The HTBI primer set drove a first-round RT-PCR of the TCR CDR3. TCRdb used MiXCR to reprocess the multiplex PCR reads, holding one entry per CDR3 protein. The sample lists under 400,000 distinct CDR3 sequences, 20% to 25% occurring once. The gene calls are TRBV5-6 and TRBJ2-1, with TRBD2 identical over 12 bases. The source material was blood. The receptor comes from a woman aged 45-59 years with Graves' hyperthyroidism. CDR3 residues: CASSSRTSGKHEQFF. CDR3 DNA sequence: TGTGCCAGCAGCTCGAGGACTAGCGGGAAACATGAGCAGTTCTTC.